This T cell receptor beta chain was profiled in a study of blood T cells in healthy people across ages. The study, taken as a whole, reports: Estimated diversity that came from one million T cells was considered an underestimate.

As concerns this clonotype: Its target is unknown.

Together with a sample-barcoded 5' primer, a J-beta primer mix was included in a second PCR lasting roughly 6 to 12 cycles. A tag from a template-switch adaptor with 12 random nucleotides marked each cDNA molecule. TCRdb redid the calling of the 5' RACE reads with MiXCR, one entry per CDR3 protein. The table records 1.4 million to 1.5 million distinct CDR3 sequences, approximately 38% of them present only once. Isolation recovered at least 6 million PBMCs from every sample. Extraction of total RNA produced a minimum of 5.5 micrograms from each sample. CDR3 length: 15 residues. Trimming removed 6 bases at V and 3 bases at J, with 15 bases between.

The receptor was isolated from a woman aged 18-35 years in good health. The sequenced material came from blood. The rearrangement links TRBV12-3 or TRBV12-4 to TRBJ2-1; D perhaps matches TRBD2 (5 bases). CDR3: CASSSLGRDYNEQFF. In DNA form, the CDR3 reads TGTGCCAGCAGCTCCCTCGGTCGGGACTACAATGAGCAGTTCTTC.